These T cell receptor beta chains were read from a single sample in a study of sequential checkpoint blockade in melanoma. Profiling relied on immunoSEQ multiplex PCR, and the TCRdb table lists in-frame clones only, not all of them. The data show 17,000 or so clones, 80% seen once. The material was CD8+ T cells sorted from blood (inferred from file names), obtained from a patient given nivolumab and ipilimumab in sequence. Receptors were obtained from a human donor with melanoma. The conserved cysteine and the conserved F or W are not part of the CDR3 here. Each record gives: CDR3 protein, CDR3 length, V gene, clone size, J gene. The size of a clone is reported for some rows only, either as once, few or many, or as a class for expanded clones.

cdr3_aa: ASSLGVNTEAF
cdr3_length: 11
v_call: TRBV19
clone_size: medium-sized
j_call: TRBJ1-1

cdr3_aa: ASSAGQGTNYGYT
cdr3_length: 13
v_call: TRBV7-6
clone_size: few
j_call: TRBJ1-2

cdr3_aa: ASSAPGGNTEAF
cdr3_length: 12
v_call: TRBV7-9
clone_size: -
j_call: TRBJ1-1

cdr3_aa: ASSLATGGSYEQY
cdr3_length: 13
v_call: TRBV19
clone_size: once
j_call: TRBJ2-7

cdr3_aa: ASSLWGTGGSYEQY
cdr3_length: 14
v_call: TRBV28
clone_size: -
j_call: TRBJ2-7

cdr3_aa: ASSSATLLDTQY
cdr3_length: 12
v_call: TRBV7-9
clone_size: -
j_call: TRBJ2-3

cdr3_aa: ASKILAGAYEQY
cdr3_length: 12
v_call: TRBV28
clone_size: -
j_call: TRBJ2-7

cdr3_aa: ASSLSGLGNTIY
cdr3_length: 12
v_call: TRBV5-6
clone_size: -
j_call: TRBJ1-3

cdr3_aa: ASSQSIAGGTHEQY
cdr3_length: 14
v_call: TRBV4-1
clone_size: -
j_call: TRBJ2-7

cdr3_aa: ASSLRDRTNYGYT
cdr3_length: 13
v_call: TRBV11-2
clone_size: once
j_call: TRBJ1-2

cdr3_aa: SVDSGDTVSYEQY
cdr3_length: 13
v_call: TRBV29-1
clone_size: -
j_call: TRBJ2-7

cdr3_aa: ASSLDGSGGSSYEQY
cdr3_length: 15
v_call: TRBV11-2
clone_size: -
j_call: TRBJ2-7

cdr3_aa: ASSAGTSGGGYT
cdr3_length: 12
v_call: TRBV7-6
clone_size: -
j_call: TRBJ1-2

cdr3_aa: ASSQGQGAGYEQY
cdr3_length: 13
v_call: TRBV4-2
clone_size: -
j_call: TRBJ2-7

cdr3_aa: ASTPGLAGDTQY
cdr3_length: 12
v_call: TRBV27
clone_size: -
j_call: TRBJ2-3

cdr3_aa: ASSQDWDRTNYGYT
cdr3_length: 14
v_call: TRBV4-3
clone_size: -
j_call: TRBJ1-2

cdr3_aa: SAGTGGGYEQY
cdr3_length: 11
v_call: TRBV29-1
clone_size: few
j_call: TRBJ2-7

cdr3_aa: ASSQGQGSYEQY
cdr3_length: 12
v_call: TRBV4-1
clone_size: few
j_call: TRBJ2-7

cdr3_aa: ASSQEGLEGHEQY
cdr3_length: 13
v_call: TRBV4-1
clone_size: -
j_call: TRBJ2-7

cdr3_aa: ASRRGTGSNQPQH
cdr3_length: 13
v_call: TRBV27
clone_size: -
j_call: TRBJ1-5

cdr3_aa: ASSNRGDGSYEQY
cdr3_length: 13
v_call: TRBV19
clone_size: -
j_call: -

cdr3_aa: ASSPDGNRGHGYT
cdr3_length: 13
v_call: TRBV7-2
clone_size: once
j_call: TRBJ1-2

cdr3_aa: ASGWNAASNEQF
cdr3_length: 12
v_call: TRBV6-1
clone_size: -
j_call: TRBJ2-1

cdr3_aa: ASSGDRTYGYT
cdr3_length: 11
v_call: TRBV5-4
clone_size: -
j_call: TRBJ1-2

cdr3_aa: ASSQEQGFGGREQY
cdr3_length: 14
v_call: TRBV4-3
clone_size: once
j_call: TRBJ2-7

cdr3_aa: ATSREPGLAGSYEQY
cdr3_length: 15
v_call: TRBV15
clone_size: -
j_call: TRBJ2-7

cdr3_aa: ASSQNTGFTEAF
cdr3_length: 12
v_call: TRBV4-3
clone_size: -
j_call: TRBJ1-1

cdr3_aa: ASSSGISYEQY
cdr3_length: 11
v_call: TRBV2
clone_size: -
j_call: TRBJ2-7

cdr3_aa: ASSLEPAGGVDEQF
cdr3_length: 14
v_call: TRBV7-8
clone_size: -
j_call: TRBJ2-1